The present T cell receptor (beta chain) was sequenced within a study of T cells in localized non-small cell lung cancer. The V gene's germline CDR1 is SGHAT and CDR2 FQNNGV. The V end was cut by 1 base, the J end by 1 base, with 10 bases between. This CDR3 has 15 residues. Points from the study as a whole: Adjacent lung held a median 57 of the top 100 tumor clones. Clonality peaked in uninvolved adjacent lung rather than tumor.

Sequencing used immunoSEQ multiplex PCR; TCRdb keeps in-frame clones, though not all of them. The table includes 35,000 to 40,000 clones, more than 90% detected once. Regarding this clone: Its antigen is as yet unknown.

This TCR was recovered from a female donor at least 60 years old with stage I lung adenocarcinoma. Sequenced material: peripheral blood, taken before any cancer treatment. The V and J genes are TRBV11-2 and TRBJ1-1; unclear D gene. The CDR3: CASSLGSVSNTEAFF. DNA for the CDR3: TGTGCCAGCAGCTTAGGGTCTGTCTCGAACACTGAAGCTTTCTTT.